Below, 30 T cell receptor beta chains from the same sample are listed, as sequenced in a study of cytomegalovirus exposure and HLA in healthy donors. PCR involved 60 Vbeta and 13 Jbeta primers. Method: immunoSEQ multiplex PCR; TCRdb's copy keeps in-frame clones and lacks some. The sample has around 140,000 clones, roughly 82% seen once. The sequencing input was PBMCs. The receptors derive from a man aged 25 to 45 in good health and CMV-seronegative.

The genes are TRBV7-2 and TRBJ2-7; D may be TRBD2 (5 bases). Trimming shortened V by 5 bases and J by 2 bases, and 13 bases separated the two germline ends. Germline CDR1 and CDR2: SGHTA and FQGNSA. The CDR3 totals 14 residues. Here the CDR3 DNA reads TGTGCCAGCAGCACGATAGCGATAACCTACGAGCAGTACTTC. Translating gives CASSTIAITYEQYF.

CDR3 residues: CASSLENLAVSYNEQFF. CDR3 sequence (DNA): TGTGCCAGCAGCTTAGAGAATTTAGCCGTCTCCTACAATGAGCAGTTCTTC. The chain uses TRBV7-2 and TRBJ2-1, with D unclear. Deletions cut 1 base from V and 0 bases from J, with 13 bases between. This CDR3 comprises 17 residues. Germline loops: CDR1 SGHTA, CDR2 FQGNSA.

V is TRBV5-1 and J is TRBJ2-1, with unresolved D. V was shortened by 0 bases and J by 2 bases, with 9 bases between the two germline ends. The CDR3 length is 15 residues. Germline V CDR1 and CDR2: SGHRS, YFSETQ. This chain's CDR3 is CASSLVASAYNEQFF. CDR3 DNA sequence: TGCGCCAGCAGCTTGGTAGCATCGGCCTACAATGAGCAGTTCTTC.

The genes are TRBV7-3 and TRBJ2-1; 10 bases line up with TRBD2. After removal of 1 base from V and 4 bases from J, the junction contained 7 bases not matched to a gene. The CDR3 consists of 17 residues. Looked up from germline, CDR1 is SGHTA and CDR2 is FQGTGA. The CDR3 region is CASSLSPSGGLYNEQFF. CDR3 nucleotides: TGTGCCAGCAGCTTAAGTCCTAGCGGGGGCCTTTACAATGAGCAGTTCTTC.

The chain joins TRBV29-1 to TRBJ2-1; D may be TRBD1 (5 bases). In germline, CDR1 is SQVTM, CDR2 ANQGSEA. CDR3 size: 11 residues. Trimming cost V 3 bases and J 8 bases, with 8 bases left between them. For the CDR3, the DNA is TGCAGCGTTGACCTAGGGGATGAGCAGTTCTTC. The encoded protein is CSVDLGDEQFF.

The V call is TRBV30, the J call TRBJ1-6, with D unresolved. Germline values: CDR1 GTSNPN, CDR2 SVGIG (reference sequence). V lost 0 bases and J 8 bases, leaving 8 bases between the germline ends. The CDR3 is 13 residues long. DNA of the CDR3: TGTGCCTGGAGTGTAAATGAGGATTCACCCCTCCACTTT. Its translation is CAWSVNEDSPLHF.

This clone was seen only once. The missing conserved phenylalanine or tryptophan at the end of this CDR3 makes a read error likely. This chain links TRBV5-6 with TRBJ1-2; D not certain. V lost 3 bases and J 4 bases, leaving 13 bases between the germline ends. Looked up from germline, CDR1 is SGHDT and CDR2 is YYEEEE. The CDR3 consists of 14 residues. CDR3 amino acids: CASSSRWAIYGYTS. DNA of the CDR3: TGTGCCAGCAGCTCCCGATGGGCGATCTATGGCTACACCTCC.

In its sample, this clone was seen a few times. V is TRBV6-4 and J is TRBJ2-3, with 8 bases aligning to TRBD2. Trimming at V came to 6 bases and at J to 1 base, leaving 6 bases not matched to a gene. Per the germline V gene, CDR1 is MRHNA and CDR2 is SNTAGT. The CDR3 length is 15 residues. The CDR3 DNA sequence: TGTGCCAGCAGCGGCGACGGGGGGGGCACAGATACGCAGTATTTT. Protein: CASSGDGGGTDTQYF.

For the CDR3, the DNA is TGCGCCAGCAGCGACCCCGGGACAGGGGAGGGTGAAGCTTTCTTT. Residues: CASSDPGTGEGEAFF. The rearrangement joins TRBV5-1 to TRBJ1-1; 10 bases are a match to TRBD1. Germline CDR1 is SGHRS and CDR2 is YFSETQ. V shed 4 bases, J shed 7 bases, and the junction held 10 bases outside the gene matches. This CDR3 has 15 residues.

This clone was seen only a few times. This sequence joins TRBV27 and TRBJ2-3; TRBD2 aligns across 10 bases. Germline V gene sequence: CDR1 MNHEY, CDR2 SMNVEV (reference sequence). The CDR3 sequence is 16 residues long. V dropped 4 bases and J dropped 4; count of bases not matched to a gene: 8. The CDR3 region is CASSSHVAGGPDTQYF. The CDR3 DNA is TGTGCCAGCAGTTCCCACGTAGCGGGAGGCCCAGATACGCAGTATTTT.

The V and J genes are TRBV5-1 and TRBJ1-4, with 7 positions matching TRBD1. The CDR3 has 14 residues. The V and J ends lost 1 base and 3 bases, in that order; junction bases with no gene match: 0. Per the germline V gene, CDR1 is SGHRS and CDR2 is YFSETQ. The CDR3: CASSLTGANEKLFF. CDR3 nucleotides: TGCGCCAGCAGCTTGACAGGGGCTAATGAAAAACTGTTTTTT.

CDR3 in amino acids: CASSFNTMGELFF. CDR3 bases: TGTGCCAGCAGCTTTAATACTATGGGGGAGCTGTTTTTT. This chain joins TRBV7-3 and TRBJ2-2; D is ambiguous. Trimming removed 3 bases from V and 8 bases from J, with 10 bases in between. The CDR3 is made up of 13 amino acids. Germline CDR1 reads SGHTA; CDR2 reads FQGTGA.

This chain links TRBV30 with TRBJ1-2; no firm D call. This CDR3 spans 11 amino acids. The V end was cut by 0 bases, the J end by 14 bases, with 13 bases between. The V gene's germline CDR1 is GTSNPN and CDR2 SVGIG (reference sequence). The CDR3 sequence is CAWSVGARGTF. The CDR3 DNA sequence: TGTGCCTGGAGTGTAGGTGCTAGAGGGACCTTC. Supplemented by reference TRBV30 and TRBJ1-2, the full variable domain reads SQTIHQWPATLVQPVGSPLSLECTVEGTSNPNLYWYRQAAGRGLQLLFYSVGIGQISSEVPQNLSASRPQDRQFILSSKKLLLSDSGFYLCAWSVGARGTFGSGTRLTVV.

The gene calls are TRBV18 and TRBJ2-7; 8 bases agree with TRBD2. Germline assignment: CDR1 KGHSH and CDR2 LQKENI. After removal of 6 bases from V and 0 bases from J, the junction contained 13 bases not matched to a gene. CDR3 length: 17 amino acids. The CDR3 is CASSGTRGGPSSYEQYF. The CDR3 DNA reads TGTGCCAGCTCCGGGACTAGGGGGGGTCCTAGCTCCTACGAGCAGTACTTC.

This clone was observed a handful of times. As DNA, the CDR3 is TGTGCCAGCAGCGTGGCTGACAGGGGGAATTCACCCCTCCACTTT. It is translated as CASSVADRGNSPLHF. V and J are TRBV9 and TRBJ1-6; 9 positions agree with TRBD1. In germline, CDR1 is SGDLS, CDR2 YYNGEE. J gave up 7 bases and V 2 bases, and 4 bases lay outside the gene matches. The CDR3 consists of 15 residues.

The V and J genes are TRBV6-5 and TRBJ1-1; D is possibly TRBD1 (5 bases). This CDR3 has 15 amino acids. V shed 2 bases and J shed 1 base, with 11 bases lying between them. Germline assignment: CDR1 MNHEY and CDR2 SVGAGI. In DNA form, the CDR3 reads TGTGCCAGCAGTTACCTAAGCGGGGGGAACACTGAAGCTTTCTTT. Amino acids: CASSYLSGGNTEAFF.

The chain combines TRBV30 with TRBJ2-7; TRBD1 matches 7 bases. V lost 5 bases and J lost 2; bases outside the gene matches: 6. Germline V lookup: CDR1 GTSNPN, CDR2 SVGIG (reference sequence). The CDR3 consists of 13 residues. This chain's CDR3 is CAWDRVGAYEQYF. The CDR3 coding sequence is TGTGCCTGGGACAGGGTTGGTGCCTACGAGCAGTACTTC.

Comment on this clone: This sample also contains other DNA sequences that code for the same CDR3. The V call is TRBV6-5, the J call TRBJ1-2; D gene ambiguous. CDR1 MNHEY and CDR2 SVGAGI come from the germline V gene. Trimming removed 0 bases at V and 6 bases at J, with 8 bases between. The length of the CDR3 is 13 residues. This chain's CDR3 is CASSYSRVHGYTF. Here the CDR3 DNA reads TGTGCCAGCAGTTACTCTCGCGTCCATGGCTACACCTTC.

J is TRBJ2-1 and V is TRBV30; no definite D call. V was shortened by 0 bases and J by 4 bases, with 7 bases between the two germline ends. This CDR3 is built from 13 residues. From germline, CDR1 is GTSNPN and CDR2 SVGIG (reference sequence). In DNA, the CDR3 is TGTGCCTGGAGTGTATCCAGATACAATGAGCAGTTCTTC. Translation gives CAWSVSRYNEQFF.

This chain links TRBV27 with TRBJ2-5, with 10 bases fitting TRBD1. The CDR3 runs to 16 residues. Germline V CDR1 and CDR2: MNHEY, SMNVEV (reference sequence). The trim removed 4 bases at V and 5 bases at J, leaving 10 bases unmatched. This chain's CDR3 is CASSSPSRTGGETQYF. CDR3 nucleotide sequence: TGTGCCAGCAGTTCCCCCTCCAGGACAGGGGGGGAGACCCAGTACTTC.

This clone was found once. The V gene is TRBV14, the J gene TRBJ1-1; D possibly corresponds to TRBD1 (5 bases). The germline gives CDR1 SGHDN, CDR2 FVKESK. The CDR3 consists of 16 residues. V lost 2 bases and J lost 4, with 17 bases in between. In DNA form, the CDR3 reads TGTGCCAGCAGCCAATCCTGGGTCAGGGTCGGCACTGAAGCTTTCTTT. Translating gives CASSQSWVRVGTEAFF.

The genes are TRBV7-9 and TRBJ1-1; D not certain. CDR1 is SEHNR, CDR2 FQNEAQ, per germline (reference sequence). V was trimmed by 8 bases and J by 3 bases, leaving 13 bases between them. There are 13 residues in the CDR3. CDR3 nucleotides: TGTGCCAGCGGAGCGGGCGAATACACTGAAGCTTTCTTT. This codes for CASGAGEYTEAFF.

This clone was seen a single time. The chain links TRBV2 to TRBJ2-1; possibly TRBD2 for D (5 bases). Looked up from germline, CDR1 is SNHLY and CDR2 is FYNNEI. CDR3 length: 16 residues. The V and J ends lost 2 bases and 6 bases respectively, with 17 bases between them. The CDR3 DNA reads TGTGCCAGCAGTGAACAGAGGGCTCCCTTACCCAATGAGCAGTTCTTC. It translates to CASSEQRAPLPNEQFF.

The chain combines TRBV19 with TRBJ1-2; 10 bases map to TRBD1. CDR1 is LNHDA and CDR2 is SQIVND in the germline V gene (reference sequence). There are 16 residues in the CDR3. Trimming removed 5 bases from V and 2 bases from J; junction bases left unmatched: 8. The CDR3 DNA reads TGTGCCAGTAGTTCTTCCGGGACAGGGGAAAACTATGGCTACACCTTC. This sequence encodes CASSSSGTGENYGYTF.

The V and J genes are TRBV2 and TRBJ2-3; 7 nucleotides line up with TRBD2. CDR1 and CDR2 (germline): SNHLY, FYNNEI. CDR3 length: 11 residues. V was clipped by 10 bases and J by 6 bases; unmatched bases: 4. DNA of the CDR3: TGTGCCACTCGAGCGGGGGATACGCAGTATTTT. Its protein product is CATRAGDTQYF.

The V gene is TRBV30, the J gene TRBJ1-2, with TRBD1 as a possible D gene (5 bases). The V end was cut by 0 bases, the J end by 3 bases, with 14 bases between. The CDR3 contains 15 residues. Germline-derived CDR1 and CDR2 are GTSNPN and SVGIG (reference sequence). Here the CDR3 DNA reads TGTGCCTGGAGTGTAAAGGCAGCGGGGCACTATGGCTACACCTTC. This translates into CAWSVKAAGHYGYTF.

The chain is built from TRBV19 and TRBJ1-2; the match to TRBD1 covers 9 bases. Germline V lookup: CDR1 LNHDA, CDR2 SQIVND (reference sequence). The CDR3 extends over 13 amino acids. The CDR3 region has the DNA TGTGCACTCCGGGACAGGGATGACTATGGCTACACCTTC. Amino acids: CALRDRDDYGYTF.

The chain is built from TRBV6-5 and TRBJ2-1; 7 bases line up with TRBD2. The CDR3 runs 15 residues. Germline lookup yields CDR1 MNHEY and CDR2 SVGAGI. V gave up 5 bases and J gave up 4 bases; unmatched junction bases: 8. The CDR3 DNA follows: TGTGCCAGCAGTCCGTCACCGGGACTATACAATGAGCAGTTCTTC. Translation: CASSPSPGLYNEQFF.

The gene calls are TRBV27 and TRBJ2-1; a weak D match, TRBD2 (6 bases). CDR1 and CDR2 from the germline V gene are MNHEY and SMNVEV (reference sequence). V lost 3 bases and J lost 4, with 10 bases in between. The CDR3 runs to 14 residues. As DNA, the CDR3 is TGTGCCAGCAGTTTCTCCGGGGGTTACAATGAGCAGTTCTTC. It is translated as CASSFSGGYNEQFF.

This chain connects TRBV5-1 to TRBJ1-3; the D is unclear. Germline V lookup: CDR1 SGHRS, CDR2 YFSETQ. Trimming took off 0 bases at V and 0 bases at J, with 10 bases between the two ends. The length of the CDR3 is 16 residues. The CDR3 spells CASSLAGLSSGNTIYF. The CDR3 region has the DNA TGCGCCAGCAGCTTGGCCGGACTGAGCTCTGGAAACACCATATATTTT.